The clone carrying this T cell receptor (beta chain) was seen once. CDR3 length equals 14 residues. The germline V gene encodes CDR1 MNHNS and CDR2 SASEGT. Trimming stripped 3 bases from V and 5 bases from J, with 13 bases between. The data stem from a study of control samples from healthy donors and cancer patients. The assay was immunoSEQ multiplex PCR, and TCRdb's table has in-frame clones only and misses some. The sample lists around 170,000 clones, around 88% occurring once. The TCR was taken from a woman aged 30 to 39 in good health. The gene calls are TRBV6-1 and TRBJ2-5, with D maybe TRBD2 (5 bases). Sequencing used blood. The CDR3 DNA follows: TGTGCCAGCAGTGAGTCGGGGTTAATGGAGACCCAGTACTTC. Its protein product is CASSESGLMETQYF.